These 4 T cell receptor beta chains were all obtained from the same sample, sequenced in a study of T-cell reconstitution after alpha-beta-depleted transplantation in children. Preparing the TCRbeta library involved the use of unique molecular identifiers. TCRdb independently ran MiXCR on the PCR reads; one entry per CDR3 protein. The sample contains approximately 99,000 distinct CDR3 sequences, approximately 6% of which appear only once. Source: PBMCs, mostly from graft donor cells, taken 360 days after TCRalphabeta/CD19-depleted stem cell transplant. These receptor sequences come from a male patient aged 2 to 10 who had a stem cell transplant for acute lymphoblastic leukemia, so the T cells may come from the graft donor.

This clonotype was counted at least ten times. This chain links TRBV11-2 with TRBJ2-7, with 9 bases aligning to TRBD1. Germline lookup yields CDR1 SGHAT and CDR2 FQNNGV. The CDR3 contains 14 residues. J gave up 7 bases and V 2 bases, and 6 bases lay outside the gene matches. The CDR3 bases are TGTGCCAGCAGCTTAAACAGGGGGCAGGGAGAGCAGTACTTC. Protein product: CASSLNRGQGEQYF. Full variable domain (rest looked up from reference TRBV11-2 and TRBJ2-7): EAGVAQSPRYKIIEKRQSVAFWCNPISGHATLYWYQQILGQGPKLLIQFQNNGVVDDSQLPKDRFSAERLKGVDSTLKIQPAKLEDSAVYLCASSLNRGQGEQYFGPGTRLTVT.

This clonotype was seen ten or more times. The chain uses TRBV27 and TRBJ2-2; 7 nucleotides match TRBD2. With 3 bases clipped from V and 2 bases from J, the junction kept 9 bases outside the gene matches. The CDR3 contains 17 residues. Germline CDR1 MNHEY, CDR2 SMNVEV (reference sequence). The CDR3 here is CASSFFRGVANTGELFF. Here the CDR3 DNA reads TGTGCCAGCAGTTTCTTTCGGGGGGTCGCTAACACCGGGGAGCTGTTTTTT.

This clonotype was observed many times. V is TRBV9 and J is TRBJ2-3; no firm D call. Germline assignment: CDR1 SGDLS and CDR2 YYNGEE. Deletions cut 5 bases from V and 6 bases from J, with 16 bases between. The CDR3 contains 14 residues. CDR3 DNA: TGTGCCAGCAGTCGACACCCAGGCCTGGATACGCAGTATTTT. Amino acid sequence: CASSRHPGLDTQYF.

This clonotype has a handful of counts. This rearrangement joins TRBV9 to TRBJ2-7; TRBD2 aligns across 7 bases. Trimming took 4 bases from V and 2 from J; bases not matched to a gene: 6. The CDR3 is made up of 14 amino acids. Germline V lookup: CDR1 SGDLS, CDR2 YYNGEE. The CDR3 is CASSRTSATYEQYF. CDR3 nucleotides: TGTGCCAGCAGCCGAACTAGCGCCACCTACGAGCAGTACTTC. The variable domain in full, completed from reference TRBV9 and TRBJ2-7, reads DSGVTQTPKHLITATGQRVTLRCSPRSGDLSVYWYQQSLDQGLQFLIQYYNGEERAKGNILERFSAQQFPDLHSELNLSSLELGDSALYFCASSRTSATYEQYFGPGTRLTVT.